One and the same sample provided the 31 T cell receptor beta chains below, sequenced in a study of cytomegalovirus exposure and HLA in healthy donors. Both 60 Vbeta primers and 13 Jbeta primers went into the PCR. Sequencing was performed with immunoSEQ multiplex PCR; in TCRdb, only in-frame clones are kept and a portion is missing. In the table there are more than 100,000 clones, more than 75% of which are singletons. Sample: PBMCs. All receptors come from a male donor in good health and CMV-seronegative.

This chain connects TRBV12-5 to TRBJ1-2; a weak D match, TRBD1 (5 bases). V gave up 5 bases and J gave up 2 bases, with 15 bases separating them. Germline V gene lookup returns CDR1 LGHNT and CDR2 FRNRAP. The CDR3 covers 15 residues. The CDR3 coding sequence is TGTGCTAGTGGTACCAAACAGGCTGGAAACTATGGCTACACCTTC. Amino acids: CASGTKQAGNYGYTF.

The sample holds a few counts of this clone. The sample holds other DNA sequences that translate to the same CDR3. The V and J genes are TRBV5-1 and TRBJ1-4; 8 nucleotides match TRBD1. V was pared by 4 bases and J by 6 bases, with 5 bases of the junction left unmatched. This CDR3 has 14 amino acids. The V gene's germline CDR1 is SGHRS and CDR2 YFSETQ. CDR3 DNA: TGCGCCAGCAGCCCGTTGACAGGGGATGAAAAACTGTTTTTT. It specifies CASSPLTGDEKLFF.

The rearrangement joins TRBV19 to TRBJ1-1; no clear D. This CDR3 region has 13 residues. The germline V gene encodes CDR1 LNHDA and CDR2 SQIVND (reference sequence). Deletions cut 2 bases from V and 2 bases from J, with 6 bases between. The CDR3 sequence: CASSISVNTEAFF. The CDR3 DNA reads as TGTGCCAGTAGTATATCCGTCAACACTGAAGCTTTCTTT.

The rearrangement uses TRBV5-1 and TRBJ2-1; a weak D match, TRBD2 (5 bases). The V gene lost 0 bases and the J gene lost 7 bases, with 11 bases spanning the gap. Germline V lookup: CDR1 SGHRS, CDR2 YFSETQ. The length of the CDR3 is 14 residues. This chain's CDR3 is CASSLGGEKNEQFF. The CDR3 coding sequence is TGCGCCAGCAGCTTGGGGGGAGAGAAAAATGAGCAGTTCTTC.

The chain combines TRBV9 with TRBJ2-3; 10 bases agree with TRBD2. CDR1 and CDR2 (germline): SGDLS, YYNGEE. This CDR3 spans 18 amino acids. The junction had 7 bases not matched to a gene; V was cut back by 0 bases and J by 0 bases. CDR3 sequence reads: CASSVGLAGGLSTDTQYF. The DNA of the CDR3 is TGTGCCAGCAGCGTAGGGTTAGCGGGGGGCCTCAGCACAGATACGCAGTATTTT.

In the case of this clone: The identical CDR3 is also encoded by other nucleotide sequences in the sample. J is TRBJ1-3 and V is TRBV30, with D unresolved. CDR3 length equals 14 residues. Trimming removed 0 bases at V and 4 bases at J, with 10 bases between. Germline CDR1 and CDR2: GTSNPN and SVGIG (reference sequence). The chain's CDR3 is CAWSVGLSGNTIYF. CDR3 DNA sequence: TGTGCCTGGAGTGTGGGCCTCTCCGGAAACACCATATATTTT. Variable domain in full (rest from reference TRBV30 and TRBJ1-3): SQTIHQWPATLVQPVGSPLSLECTVEGTSNPNLYWYRQAAGRGLQLLFYSVGIGQISSEVPQNLSASRPQDRQFILSSKKLLLSDSGFYLCAWSVGLSGNTIYFGEGSWLTVV.

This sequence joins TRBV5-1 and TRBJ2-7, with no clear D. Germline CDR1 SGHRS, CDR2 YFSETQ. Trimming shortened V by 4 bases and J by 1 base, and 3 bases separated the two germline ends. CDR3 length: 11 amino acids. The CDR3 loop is CASSPSYEQYF. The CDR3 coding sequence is TGCGCCAGCAGCCCGTCCTACGAGCAGTACTTC.

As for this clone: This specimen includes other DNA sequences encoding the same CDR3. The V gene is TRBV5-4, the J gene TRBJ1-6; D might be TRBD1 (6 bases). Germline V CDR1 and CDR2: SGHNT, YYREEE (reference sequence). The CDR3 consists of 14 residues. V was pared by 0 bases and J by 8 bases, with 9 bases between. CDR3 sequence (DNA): TGTGCCAGCAGCTTGGACAGGGCGGATTCACCCCTCCACTTT. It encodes CASSLDRADSPLHF.

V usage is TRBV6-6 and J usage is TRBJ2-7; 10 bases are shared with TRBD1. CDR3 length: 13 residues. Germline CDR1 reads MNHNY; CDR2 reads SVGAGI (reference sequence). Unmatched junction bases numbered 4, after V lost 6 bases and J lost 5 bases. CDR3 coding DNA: TGTGCCAGCAGGAGGACAGGGGGGGACGAGCAGTACTTC. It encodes CASRRTGGDEQYF.

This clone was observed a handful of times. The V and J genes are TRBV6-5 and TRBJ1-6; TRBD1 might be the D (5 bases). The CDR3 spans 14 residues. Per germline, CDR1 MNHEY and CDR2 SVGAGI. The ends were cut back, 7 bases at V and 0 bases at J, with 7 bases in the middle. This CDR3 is CASMGGSYNSPLHF. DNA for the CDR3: TGTGCCAGCATGGGGGGCTCCTATAATTCACCCCTCCACTTT.

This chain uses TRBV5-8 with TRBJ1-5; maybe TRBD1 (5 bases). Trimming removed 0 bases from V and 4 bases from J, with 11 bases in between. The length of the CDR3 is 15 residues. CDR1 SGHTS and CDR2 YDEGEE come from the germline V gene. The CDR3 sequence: CASSLEGMRNQPQHF. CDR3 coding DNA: TGTGCCAGCAGCTTGGAGGGGATGCGGAATCAGCCCCAGCATTTT.

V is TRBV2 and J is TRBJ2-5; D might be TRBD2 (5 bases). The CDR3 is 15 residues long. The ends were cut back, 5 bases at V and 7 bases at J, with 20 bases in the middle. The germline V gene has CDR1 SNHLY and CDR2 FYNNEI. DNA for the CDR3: TGTGCCAGCAGTACGCGGGTCTACATCTCGGGGACCCAGTACTTC. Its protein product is CASSTRVYISGTQYF.

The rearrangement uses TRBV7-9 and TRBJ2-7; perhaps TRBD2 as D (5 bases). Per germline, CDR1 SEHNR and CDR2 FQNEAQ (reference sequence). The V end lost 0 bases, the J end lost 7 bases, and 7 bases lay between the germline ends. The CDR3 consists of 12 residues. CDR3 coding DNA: TGTGCCAGCAGCTTAGCGGGCGGGGAGCAGTACTTC. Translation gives CASSLAGGEQYF.

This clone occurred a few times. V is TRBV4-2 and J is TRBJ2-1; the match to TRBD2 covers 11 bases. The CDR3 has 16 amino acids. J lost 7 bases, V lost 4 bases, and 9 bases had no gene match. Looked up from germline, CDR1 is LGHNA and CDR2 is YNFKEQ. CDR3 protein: CASSPEGASGGNEQFF. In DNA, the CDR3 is TGTGCCAGCAGCCCAGAGGGCGCTAGCGGGGGGAATGAGCAGTTCTTC.

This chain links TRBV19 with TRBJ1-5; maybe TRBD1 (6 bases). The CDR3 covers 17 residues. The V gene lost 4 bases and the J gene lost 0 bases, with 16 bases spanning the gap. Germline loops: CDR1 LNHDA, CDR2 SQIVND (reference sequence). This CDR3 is CASSTRDTTYSNQPQHF. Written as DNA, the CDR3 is TGTGCCAGTAGTACCCGGGACACCACGTATAGCAATCAGCCCCAGCATTTT.

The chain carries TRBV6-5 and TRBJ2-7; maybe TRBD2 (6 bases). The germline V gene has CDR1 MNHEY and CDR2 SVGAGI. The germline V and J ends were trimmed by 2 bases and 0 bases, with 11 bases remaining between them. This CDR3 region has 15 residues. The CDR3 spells CASSYGTVSSYEQYF. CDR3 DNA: TGTGCCAGCAGTTACGGGACTGTCAGCTCCTACGAGCAGTACTTC.

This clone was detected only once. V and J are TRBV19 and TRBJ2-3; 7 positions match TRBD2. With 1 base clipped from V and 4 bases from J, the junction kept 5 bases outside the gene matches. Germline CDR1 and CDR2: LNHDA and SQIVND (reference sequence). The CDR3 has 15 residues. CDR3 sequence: CASSIGQGGADTQYF. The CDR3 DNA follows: TGTGCCAGTAGTATAGGGCAGGGAGGGGCAGATACGCAGTATTTT.

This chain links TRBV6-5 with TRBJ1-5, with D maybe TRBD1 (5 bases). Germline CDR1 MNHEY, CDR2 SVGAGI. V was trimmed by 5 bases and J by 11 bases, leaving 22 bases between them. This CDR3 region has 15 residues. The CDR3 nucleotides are TGTGCCAGCAGTCGAAAAGCGGGGGAGGTAGGAGCCCAGCATTTT. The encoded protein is CASSRKAGEVGAQHF.

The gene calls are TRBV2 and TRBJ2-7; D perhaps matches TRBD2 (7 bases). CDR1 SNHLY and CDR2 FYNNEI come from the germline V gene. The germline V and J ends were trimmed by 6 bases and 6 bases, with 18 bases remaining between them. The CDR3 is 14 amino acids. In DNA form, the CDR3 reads TGTGCCAGCAGATTGGTAGGGGGGGCTATCGAGCAGTACTTC. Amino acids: CASRLVGGAIEQYF.

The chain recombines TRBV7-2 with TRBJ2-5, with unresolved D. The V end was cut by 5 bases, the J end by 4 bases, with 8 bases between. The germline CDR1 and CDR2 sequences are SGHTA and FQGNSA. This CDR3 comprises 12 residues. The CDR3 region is CASSPSRETQYF. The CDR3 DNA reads TGTGCCAGCAGCCCCTCCCGAGAGACCCAGTACTTC.

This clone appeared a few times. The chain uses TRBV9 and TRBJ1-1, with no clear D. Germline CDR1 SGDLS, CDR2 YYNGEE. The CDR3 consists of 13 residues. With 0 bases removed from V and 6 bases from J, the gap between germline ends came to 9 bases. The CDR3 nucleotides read TGTGCCAGCAGCGTAGGATCCGGGGCTGAAGCTTTCTTT. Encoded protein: CASSVGSGAEAFF. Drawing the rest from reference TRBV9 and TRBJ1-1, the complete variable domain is DSGVTQTPKHLITATGQRVTLRCSPRSGDLSVYWYQQSLDQGLQFLIQYYNGEERAKGNILERFSAQQFPDLHSELNLSSLELGDSALYFCASSVGSGAEAFFGQGTRLTVV.

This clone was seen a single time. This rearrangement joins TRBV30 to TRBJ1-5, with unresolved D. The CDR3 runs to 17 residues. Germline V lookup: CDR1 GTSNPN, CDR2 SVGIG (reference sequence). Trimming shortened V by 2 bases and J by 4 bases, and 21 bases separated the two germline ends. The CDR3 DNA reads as TGTGCCTGGAGTTTAGGTACAGTTTCTCCTATTAATCAGCCCCAGCATTTT. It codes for CAWSLGTVSPINQPQHF.

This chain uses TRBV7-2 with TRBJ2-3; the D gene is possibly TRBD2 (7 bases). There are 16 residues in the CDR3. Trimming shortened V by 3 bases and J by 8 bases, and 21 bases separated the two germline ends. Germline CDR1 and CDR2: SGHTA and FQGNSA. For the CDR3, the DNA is TGTGCCAGCAGCTTGGGGGGGGGCCCGAGTTTTTCTACGCAGTATTTT. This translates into CASSLGGGPSFSTQYF.

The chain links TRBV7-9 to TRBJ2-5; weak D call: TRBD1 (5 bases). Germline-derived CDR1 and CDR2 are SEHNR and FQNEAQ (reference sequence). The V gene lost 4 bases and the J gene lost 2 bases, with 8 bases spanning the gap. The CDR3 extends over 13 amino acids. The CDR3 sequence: CASSSREQETQYF. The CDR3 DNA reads TGTGCCAGCAGCTCCAGGGAACAAGAGACCCAGTACTTC.

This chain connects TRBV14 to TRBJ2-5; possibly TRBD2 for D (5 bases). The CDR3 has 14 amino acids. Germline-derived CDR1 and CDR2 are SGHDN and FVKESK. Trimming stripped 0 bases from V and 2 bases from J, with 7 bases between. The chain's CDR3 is CASSQEAVQETQYF. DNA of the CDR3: TGTGCCAGCAGCCAAGAAGCGGTTCAAGAGACCCAGTACTTC.

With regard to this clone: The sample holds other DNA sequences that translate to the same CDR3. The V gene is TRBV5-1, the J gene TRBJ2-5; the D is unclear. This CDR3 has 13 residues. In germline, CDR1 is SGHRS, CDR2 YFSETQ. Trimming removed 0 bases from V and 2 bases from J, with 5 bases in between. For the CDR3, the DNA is TGCGCCAGCAGCTTGGGGCAGCAAGAGACCCAGTACTTC. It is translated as CASSLGQQETQYF.

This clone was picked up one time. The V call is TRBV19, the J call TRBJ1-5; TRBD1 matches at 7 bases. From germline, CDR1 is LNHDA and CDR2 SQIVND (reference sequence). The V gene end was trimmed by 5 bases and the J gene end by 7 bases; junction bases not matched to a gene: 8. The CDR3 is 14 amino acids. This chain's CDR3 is CASSSTGELQPQHF. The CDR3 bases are TGTGCCAGTAGTTCAACAGGGGAATTACAGCCCCAGCATTTT.

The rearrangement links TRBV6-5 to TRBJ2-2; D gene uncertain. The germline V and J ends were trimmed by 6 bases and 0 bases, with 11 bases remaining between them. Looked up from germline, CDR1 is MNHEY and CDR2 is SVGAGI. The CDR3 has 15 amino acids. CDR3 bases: TGTGCCAGCAGCTCCTCCCAGACGAACACCGGGGAGCTGTTTTTT. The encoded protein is CASSSSQTNTGELFF.

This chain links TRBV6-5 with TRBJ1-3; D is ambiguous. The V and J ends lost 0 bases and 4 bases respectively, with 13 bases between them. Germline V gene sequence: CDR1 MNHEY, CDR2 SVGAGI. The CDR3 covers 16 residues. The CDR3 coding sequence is TGTGCCAGCAGTTACTCAGGGAGGCTGGGCGGAAACACCATATATTTT. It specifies CASSYSGRLGGNTIYF.

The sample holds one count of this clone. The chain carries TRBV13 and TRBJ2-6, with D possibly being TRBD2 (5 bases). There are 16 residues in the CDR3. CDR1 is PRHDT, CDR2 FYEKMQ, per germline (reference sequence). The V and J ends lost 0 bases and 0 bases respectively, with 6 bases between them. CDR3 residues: CASSLGSGSGANVLTF. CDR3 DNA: TGTGCCAGCAGCTTAGGCAGCGGCTCTGGGGCCAACGTCCTGACTTTC.

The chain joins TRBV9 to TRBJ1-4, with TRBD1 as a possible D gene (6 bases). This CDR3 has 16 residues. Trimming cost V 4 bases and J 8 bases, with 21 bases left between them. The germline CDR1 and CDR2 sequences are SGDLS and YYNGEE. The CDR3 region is CASSPRISRGDEKLFF. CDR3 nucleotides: TGTGCCAGCAGCCCCCGGATAAGCAGGGGTGACGAAAAACTGTTTTTT.